This passage covers 5 T cell receptor beta chains from one sample sequenced in a study of cytomegalovirus exposure and HLA in healthy donors. Primers for the PCR totalled 60 Vbeta and 13 Jbeta. This table comes from immunoSEQ multiplex PCR, and its TCRdb copy is limited to in-frame clones, with some not included. This sample's table reports over 45,000 clones. Source material: PBMCs. The receptor source for this set is a woman in her forties in good health and CMV-seronegative.

This sequence joins TRBV10-3 and TRBJ1-2, with TRBD1 as a possible D gene (6 bases). Germline V gene data show CDR1 as ENHRY and CDR2 as SYGVKD. The CDR3 has 12 amino acids. V was cut by 7 bases and J by 4 bases, with 10 bases left in between. The CDR3 sequence: CAIKQGPYGYTF. CDR3 DNA: TGTGCCATCAAACAGGGCCCCTATGGCTACACCTTC.

The chain combines TRBV11-1 with TRBJ1-6; TRBD1 aligns across 9 bases. There are 15 residues in the CDR3. CDR1 SGHAT and CDR2 FQDESV come from the germline V gene (reference sequence). The junction had 3 bases not matched to a gene; V was cut back by 4 bases and J by 5 bases. Here the CDR3 reads CASSSGTGNNSPLHF. The CDR3 DNA follows: TGTGCCAGCAGCTCCGGGACAGGGAATAATTCACCCCTCCACTTT.

The chain employs TRBV30 and TRBJ1-2, with no clear D. The germline V gene encodes CDR1 GTSNPN and CDR2 SVGIG (reference sequence). Trimming removed 8 bases at V and 5 bases at J, with 12 bases between. CDR3 length: 11 residues. The DNA for the CDR3 is TGTGCCAACGGGTACGGGTATGGCTACACCTTC. This sequence encodes CANGYGYGYTF.

The chain carries TRBV28 and TRBJ1-2; D possibly corresponds to TRBD1 (6 bases). The CDR3 consists of 17 residues. Germline V gene sequence: CDR1 MDHEN, CDR2 SYDVKM. Trimming cost V 5 bases and J 5 bases, with 24 bases left between them. The CDR3, as DNA: TGTGCCAGCAGTCAGAACACAGGGAGGGGTTTTTGGTATGGCTACACCTTC. Amino acids: CASSQNTGRGFWYGYTF.

The chain combines TRBV7-9 with TRBJ2-5; 7 nucleotides line up with TRBD2. Germline CDR1 is SEHNR and CDR2 is FQNEAQ (reference sequence). CDR3 length: 13 residues. The junction had 11 bases not matched to a gene; V was cut back by 5 bases and J by 11 bases. CDR3 in DNA: TGTGCCAGCAGCCGTTCGGGGGTGCGGGAGCAGTACTTC. Residues: CASSRSGVREQYF. The full variable domain, rest sourced from reference TRBV7-9 and TRBJ2-5, is DTGVSQNPRHKITKRGQNVTFRCDPISEHNRLYWYRQTLGQGPEFLTYFQNEAQLEKSRLLSDRFSAERPKGSFSTLEIQRTEQGDSAMYLCASSRSGVREQYFGPGTRLLVL.